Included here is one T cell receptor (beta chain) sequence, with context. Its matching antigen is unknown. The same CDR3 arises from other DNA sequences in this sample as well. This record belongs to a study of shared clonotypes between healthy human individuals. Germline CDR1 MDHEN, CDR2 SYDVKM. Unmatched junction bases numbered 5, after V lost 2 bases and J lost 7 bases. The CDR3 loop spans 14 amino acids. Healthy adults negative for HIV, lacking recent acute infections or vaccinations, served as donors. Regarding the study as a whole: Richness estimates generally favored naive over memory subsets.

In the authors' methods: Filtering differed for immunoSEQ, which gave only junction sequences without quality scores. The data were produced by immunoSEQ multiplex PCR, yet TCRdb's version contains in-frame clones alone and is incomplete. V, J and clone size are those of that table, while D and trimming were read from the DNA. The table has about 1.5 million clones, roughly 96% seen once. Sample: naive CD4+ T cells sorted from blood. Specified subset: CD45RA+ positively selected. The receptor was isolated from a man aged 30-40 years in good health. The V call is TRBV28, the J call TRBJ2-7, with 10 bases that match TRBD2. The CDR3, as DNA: TGTGCCAGCAGTTTAAGTCTAGCGGGAGTGGAGCAGTACTTC. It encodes CASSLSLAGVEQYF.